The 4 T cell receptor beta chains below were found in one sample sequenced in a study of T cell repertoires in cytomegalovirus infection. A single record per CDR3 protein comes from TCRdb applying MiXCR to the reads. The sample consists of approximately 910,000 distinct CDR3 sequences, 31% of them appearing once. Their antigen targets remain unknown. The sequenced sample was cultured CD8+ T cells from PBMCs, obtained from culture after CMV antigen stimulation. The receptors here all came from a human donor in good health (CMV status not recorded). Some clones in this sample may be carry-over from other donors' samples.

The chain recombines TRBV5-4 with TRBJ2-5, with D tentatively TRBD2 (5 bases). Trimming shortened V by 4 bases and J by 5 bases, and 15 bases separated the two germline ends. Germline loops: CDR1 SGHNT, CDR2 YYREEE (reference sequence). The CDR3 contains 14 residues. The DNA of the CDR3 is TGTGCCAGCAGCCCTCGAGGGTCGCGGGAGACCCAGTACTTC. This gives the protein CASSPRGSRETQYF.

This clonotype was observed a few times. The genes are TRBV7-8 and TRBJ2-2; D may correspond to TRBD1 or TRBD2 (6 bases each). V shed 5 bases and J shed 7 bases, with 14 bases lying between them. This CDR3 has 14 amino acids. Germline V gene lookup returns CDR1 SGHVS and CDR2 FQNEAQ. CDR3 loop: CASSPGANVGELFF. The CDR3 bases are TGTGCCAGCAGCCCGGGGGCGAATGTCGGGGAGCTGTTTTTT.

This clonotype was seen a single time. The junction does not match germline at one end; this may be a read error. The rearrangement joins TRBV4-1 to TRBJ2-1, with 7 bases identical to TRBD2. From germline, CDR1 is MGHRA and CDR2 YSYEKL. The CDR3 has 15 amino acids. The CDR3 sequence: CAGSQAGSSGKEQFF. The DNA for the CDR3 is TGCGCCGGCAGCCAGGCGGGGTCTAGCGGAAAAGAGCAGTTCTTC.

This clonotype was counted at least ten times. The V gene is TRBV7-4, the J gene TRBJ1-2, with 8 nucleotides matching TRBD1. V lost 5 bases to trimming and J lost 4 bases; unmatched junction nucleotides: 9. Per the germline V gene, CDR1 is SGHVT and CDR2 is SQSDAQ. This CDR3 is built from 15 residues. The CDR3 spells CASSIRGQIIYGYTF. The CDR3 DNA reads TGTGCCAGCAGCATCAGGGGGCAAATTATCTATGGCTACACCTTC.